A single T cell receptor (beta chain) is shown here with its context. Its specific antigen is unknown. Base qualities are not provided; no much larger clone lies one nucleotide away. In light of the paper, this sample's time point label describes: sample taken at primary tumor resection. Donors were over 60 patients with early-stage, untreated non-small cell lung cancer from the lung TRACERx cohort. Without any cell sorting, TCR sequencing was performed on whole RNA extracted either from tumor and nontumor lung tissue or from cryopreserved PBMC samples. Only patients for whom sufficient RNA was available from at least two tumor regions were selected for TCR sequencing. These data are taken from a study of spatial heterogeneity in lung cancer (dated 2019 in TCRdb). Study-wide context: Beta-chain transcripts were consistently detected in greater numbers than alpha-chain transcripts, which likely reflected higher beta-chain transcript abundance. In the raw uncorrected reads, each unique combination of TCR and UMI appeared on average more than ten times. TCR alpha and beta repertoires were quantitatively compared across multiple tumor regions, matched nontumor lung and blood in non-small cell lung cancer. TCR repertoire features were related to nonsynonymous mutation counts determined by whole-exome sequencing of tumor tissue. Both alpha and beta chains were TCR-sequenced in samples taken at surgery, namely 220 tumor regions, around 70 matched nontumor lung samples and roughly 56 PBMC samples.

The CDR3 numbers 17 residues from cysteine through phenylalanine. Just CDR3 DNA is preserved here, 51 bases in frame from base 1. The trim is 0 bases for V and 4 bases for J, with a gap of 16 bases between the germline ends. CDR1 SGHRS and CDR2 YFSETQ were looked up in the germline V gene. Libraries were made using 5' RACE. TCRdb records NextSeq 500 as the sequencer. In the TCR library protocol, a unique molecular identifier was attached to each TCR cDNA molecule so that PCR and sequencing errors could be corrected. Regarding the original processing steps: Decombinator tools were used for TCR identification, UMI-based error correction and CDR3 extraction. Expanded TCRs were defined as those above a frequency of 2 per 1,000, corresponding to the top 1% of the tumor frequency distribution. Rényi diversity was computed with the R vegan package after subsampling each repertoire 100 times to 5,000 TCRs. CDR3 similarity networks were constructed using string-kernel similarity of amino acid triplets, with links drawn between CDR3s whose pairwise similarity was above 0.82. The public sequencing data were trimmed at Q25 with fastp and processed into clonotypes with MiXCR by TCRdb, which kept only in-frame beta chains. Rows are unified per CDR3 protein, each entry keeping the most common DNA and genes. It is TCRdb's table, rather than the study itself, that gives the V and J calls and clone size. Across this sample there are about 23,000 distinct CDR3 sequences, with about 4.7% seen only once. The ten largest clones capture about 5% of the sample.

The study at large found these results: Additional single-cell paired TCR alpha and beta sequencing was considered necessary to confirm, at a functional level, the hypothesis that regional TCRs recognize regional mutations. Ubiquitous expanded tumor TCRs were found in blood more often at tumor resection than at routine follow-up.

The chain employs TRBV5-1 and TRBJ1-4; D gene: possibly TRBD1, on 6 matching bases. The sequence was obtained from a male donor with early-stage non-small cell lung cancer. The specimen comprised PBMCs, sampled at surgery. The nucleotide sequence is TGCGCCAGCAGCTTGGTCGTGGGGGCGGCGGGTAATGAAAAACTGTTTTTT. This encodes CASSLVVGAAGNEKLFF.